A single sample gave rise to the 31 T cell receptor beta chains below, sequenced in a study of T cells after yellow fever vaccination. Each CDR3 protein is one row after TCRdb ran MiXCR on the 5' RACE reads. In the table there are about 260,000 distinct CDR3 sequences, approximately 12% of which are singletons. The sample was CD4+ T cells sorted from PBMCs, taken 45 days after the yellow fever booster vaccination. The receptor source for this set is a young man who received the YFV17D yellow fever vaccine.

The chain recombines TRBV29-1 with TRBJ2-6, with D maybe TRBD2 (5 bases). The CDR3 has 14 amino acids. Germline V CDR1 and CDR2: SQVTM, ANQGSEA. The V gene lost 4 bases and the J gene lost 2 bases, with 9 bases spanning the gap. CDR3 residues: CSVAPGTGANVLTF. The CDR3 region has the DNA TGCAGCGTTGCCCCCGGGACTGGGGCCAACGTCCTGACTTTC.

This clonotype was counted between two and nine times. This chain links TRBV4-3 with TRBJ2-1; TRBD1 matches 8 bases. The CDR3 runs 15 residues. With 0 bases clipped from V and 10 bases from J, the junction kept 8 bases outside the gene matches. Per the germline V gene, CDR1 is LGHNA and CDR2 is YSLEER. CDR3 bases: TGCGCCAGCAGCCAAGAGGGGGACAGGTACGAAGAGCAGTTCTTC. Residues: CASSQEGDRYEEQFF.

V gene TRBV15 combines with J gene TRBJ2-7; perhaps TRBD2 as D (5 bases). The CDR3 consists of 16 residues. V gave up 1 base and J gave up 1 base, with 14 bases separating them. The germline gives CDR1 LNHNV, CDR2 YYDKDF (reference sequence). The CDR3 nucleotides are TGTGCCACCAGCAGAGGATCTGTCAGCGGATCCTACGAGCAGTACTTC. It codes for CATSRGSVSGSYEQYF.

This chain links TRBV6-2 or TRBV6-3 with TRBJ2-7, with TRBD2 matching over 7 bases. The germline V gene has CDR1 MNHEY and CDR2 SVGEGT. Trimming at V came to 4 bases and at J to 2 bases, leaving 8 bases not matched to a gene. The CDR3 consists of 15 residues. The CDR3 is CASSFSGLVPYEQYF. The CDR3, as DNA: TGTGCCAGCAGTTTCTCCGGACTAGTTCCCTACGAGCAGTACTTC.

This clonotype appeared many times. The rearrangement joins TRBV20-1 to TRBJ2-5, with 10 bases matching TRBD2. In germline, CDR1 is DFQATT, CDR2 SNEGSKA (reference sequence). Trimming took 7 bases from V and 5 from J; bases not matched to a gene: 4. This CDR3 has 12 residues. As DNA, the CDR3 is TGCAGTGGTACTAGCGGGATGGAGACCCAGTACTTC. Amino acid sequence: CSGTSGMETQYF.

This clonotype has just a few counts. V gene TRBV27 combines with J gene TRBJ1-1; a weak D match, TRBD1 (6 bases). V shed 3 bases and J shed 4 bases, with 9 bases lying between them. CDR3 size: 13 residues. Germline V gene data show CDR1 as MNHEY and CDR2 as SMNVEV (reference sequence). The CDR3 DNA reads as TGTGCCAGCAGTTTCAGGGGTGGCACTGAAGCTTTCTTT. Residues: CASSFRGGTEAFF.

The chain has TRBV5-1 and TRBJ2-2; no clear D. Germline V gene data show CDR1 as SGHRS and CDR2 as YFSETQ. V was trimmed by 7 bases and J by 2 bases, leaving 9 bases between them. The CDR3 is 13 amino acids. The CDR3 nucleotides read TGCGCCAGCCGGCTGGGCAACACCGGGGAGCTGTTTTTT. Its translation is CASRLGNTGELFF.

The chain employs TRBV20-1 and TRBJ2-5; D remains unclear. CDR3 length equals 13 residues. Trimming took 1 base from V and 1 from J, leaving 7 bases between them. Germline CDR1 DFQATT, CDR2 SNEGSKA (reference sequence). CDR3 region: CSARGEIQETQYF. Here the CDR3 DNA reads TGCAGTGCTAGAGGGGAAATCCAAGAGACCCAGTACTTC.

This clonotype was detected only a few times. The V gene is TRBV27, the J gene TRBJ2-2, with TRBD2 identical over 11 bases. The CDR3 extends over 15 amino acids. CDR1 and CDR2 from the germline V gene are MNHEY and SMNVEV (reference sequence). V shed 5 bases, J shed 6 bases, and the junction held 5 bases outside the gene matches. The DNA for the CDR3 is TGTGCCAGCAGTCTTAGCGGGAGGGCCCCCGGGGAGCTGTTTTTT. It translates to CASSLSGRAPGELFF.

The chain uses TRBV30 and TRBJ2-1; no clear D gene. The CDR3 spans 15 residues. V was clipped by 3 bases and J by 4 bases, with 16 bases between them. Per the germline V gene, CDR1 is GTSNPN and CDR2 is SVGIG (reference sequence). The CDR3 is CAWSVQDAGYNEQFF. The CDR3 DNA is TGTGCCTGGAGCGTCCAGGACGCCGGTTACAATGAGCAGTTCTTC.

This clonotype was detected only a few times. V usage is TRBV5-1 and J usage is TRBJ1-5, with a tentative D call TRBD1 (5 bases). Trimming pared 4 bases from V and 4 bases from J, leaving 12 bases between. This CDR3 region has 14 residues. Germline-derived CDR1 and CDR2 are SGHRS and YFSETQ. The DNA for the CDR3 is TGCGCCAGCAGCCATGGAGAGGGGAATCAGCCCCAGCATTTT. Residues: CASSHGEGNQPQHF. Combining the CDR3 with reference TRBV5-1 and TRBJ1-5 gives the whole variable domain KAGVTQTPRYLIKTRGQQVTLSCSPISGHRSVSWYQQTPGQGLQFLFEYFSETQRNKGNFPGRFSGRQFSNSRSEMNVSTLELGDSALYLCASSHGEGNQPQHFGDGTRLSIL.

This chain connects TRBV5-1 to TRBJ2-7; a possible D gene is TRBD1 (6 bases). This CDR3 has 12 amino acids. Deletions cut 8 bases from V and 4 bases from J, with 13 bases between. The germline V gene has CDR1 SGHRS and CDR2 YFSETQ. CDR3 nucleotide sequence: TGCGCCAGTATGGGACACGGGTACGAGCAGTACTTC. Amino acid sequence: CASMGHGYEQYF.

There are a few counts of this clonotype. The CDR3 reads CSARRTGLNVGYTF. The CDR3 DNA reads as TGCAGTGCTAGACGGACAGGCCTAAATGTTGGCTACACCTTC. This chain joins TRBV20-1 and TRBJ1-2; 7 bases are shared with TRBD1. Germline loops: CDR1 DFQATT, CDR2 SNEGSKA (reference sequence). Trimming removed 2 bases from V and 7 bases from J; junction bases left unmatched: 10. This CDR3 is built from 14 residues.

The sample holds many counts of this clonotype. The rearrangement uses TRBV5-1 and TRBJ2-7; TRBD2 agrees at 11 bases. This CDR3 contains 15 residues. CDR1 and CDR2 from the germline V gene are SGHRS and YFSETQ. After removal of 3 bases from V and 3 bases from J, the junction contained 5 bases not matched to a gene. The CDR3 sequence is CASSSGTSGNYEQYF. CDR3 nucleotide sequence: TGCGCCAGCAGCTCCGGGACTAGCGGAAACTACGAGCAGTACTTC. The variable domain in full, completed from reference TRBV5-1 and TRBJ2-7, reads KAGVTQTPRYLIKTRGQQVTLSCSPISGHRSVSWYQQTPGQGLQFLFEYFSETQRNKGNFPGRFSGRQFSNSRSEMNVSTLELGDSALYLCASSSGTSGNYEQYFGPGTRLTVT.

The V and J genes are TRBV6-5 and TRBJ2-5; D is perhaps TRBD2 (6 bases). The CDR3 contains 16 residues. Germline V gene data show CDR1 as MNHEY and CDR2 as SVGAGI. Trimming cost V 0 bases and J 1 base, with 12 bases left between them. DNA of the CDR3: TGTGCCAGCAGTTACTCGAGAACTAGCAGCCAAGAGACCCAGTACTTC. Protein sequence: CASSYSRTSSQETQYF.

This clonotype showed up just a few times. The CDR3 nucleotides read TGTGCCAGCAGTTACGTAGCGGAAGCCTACGAGCAGTACTTC. Translation gives CASSYVAEAYEQYF. The V and J genes are TRBV6-5 and TRBJ2-7, with TRBD2 as a possible D gene (6 bases). CDR1 MNHEY and CDR2 SVGAGI come from the germline V gene. CDR3 length: 14 amino acids. Trimming removed 2 bases at V and 2 bases at J, with 10 bases between.

This clonotype was recorded many times. The CDR3 region is CSVVGTSGSTDTQYF. Here the CDR3 DNA reads TGCAGCGTTGTAGGGACTAGCGGGAGTACAGATACGCAGTATTTT. The chain couples TRBV29-1 to TRBJ2-3; TRBD2 agrees at 14 bases. Trimming removed 4 bases from V and 3 bases from J; junction bases left unmatched: 3. Germline values: CDR1 SQVTM, CDR2 ANQGSEA. The CDR3 contains 15 residues.

This clonotype occurred many times. V is TRBV20-1 and J is TRBJ1-2, with D perhaps matching TRBD1 (5 bases). CDR1 is DFQATT, CDR2 SNEGSKA, per germline (reference sequence). The CDR3 contains 13 residues. Trimming cost V 0 bases and J 6 bases, with 11 bases left between them. CDR3 in DNA: TGCAGTGCTAGAGATATCGGGGGGGATGGCTACACCTTC. Translated: CSARDIGGDGYTF.

The genes are TRBV7-2 and TRBJ1-3; 7 bases align to TRBD1. V gave up 4 bases and J gave up 1 base; unmatched junction bases: 10. This CDR3 has 17 amino acids. CDR1 SGHTA and CDR2 FQGNSA come from the germline V gene. CDR3 DNA: TGTGCCAGCAGCTCTCTAGACAGGGTACCTTCTGGAAACACCATATATTTT. It specifies CASSSLDRVPSGNTIYF.

The chain is built from TRBV7-2 and TRBJ2-6; no clear D. CDR3 length equals 16 residues. The V gene's germline CDR1 is SGHTA and CDR2 FQGNSA. V gave up 0 bases and J gave up 0 bases, with 6 bases separating them. CDR3 protein: CASSLARNSGANVLTF. The CDR3 DNA follows: TGTGCCAGCAGCTTAGCTCGTAACTCTGGGGCCAACGTCCTGACTTTC.

This sequence joins TRBV20-1 and TRBJ2-7; D is undetermined. In germline, CDR1 is DFQATT, CDR2 SNEGSKA (reference sequence). CDR3 length equals 13 residues. The V end was cut by 6 bases, the J end by 3 bases, with 15 bases between. DNA of the CDR3: TGCAGTGCCACCACGGAGCGCTTCTACGAGCAGTACTTC. It encodes CSATTERFYEQYF.

This clonotype was seen only a few times. The CDR3 coding sequence is TGTGCCAGCAGTTTAGTGGATGGGCCCCAAGAGACCCAGTACTTC. This translates into CASSLVDGPQETQYF. This chain uses TRBV12-3 or TRBV12-4 with TRBJ2-5; no clear D gene. This CDR3 has 15 amino acids. V was shortened by 1 base and J by 1 base, with 10 bases between the two germline ends.

This rearrangement joins TRBV7-2 to TRBJ2-5; 13 bases line up with TRBD2. The V and J ends lost 4 bases and 9 bases, in that order; junction bases with no gene match: 5. CDR3 length: 14 residues. CDR1 and CDR2 (germline): SGHTA, FQGNSA. CDR3 loop: CASSYGTSGASQYF. Written as DNA, the CDR3 is TGTGCCAGCAGCTACGGGACTAGCGGGGCTTCCCAGTACTTC.

A few counts support this clonotype. The chain is built from TRBV7-9 and TRBJ1-1, with unresolved D. CDR3 length: 13 residues. Trimming stripped 2 bases from V and 0 bases from J, with 4 bases between. CDR1 is SEHNR and CDR2 is FQNEAQ in the germline V gene (reference sequence). The CDR3, as DNA: TGTGCCAGCAGCTTACCTGTGAACACTGAAGCTTTCTTT. It specifies CASSLPVNTEAFF. The variable domain in full, completed from reference TRBV7-9 and TRBJ1-1, reads DTGVSQNPRHKITKRGQNVTFRCDPISEHNRLYWYRQTLGQGPEFLTYFQNEAQLEKSRLLSDRFSAERPKGSFSTLEIQRTEQGDSAMYLCASSLPVNTEAFFGQGTRLTVV.

V is TRBV11-2 and J is TRBJ2-7; TRBD2 aligns across 10 bases. There are 18 residues in the CDR3. Germline CDR1 reads SGHAT; CDR2 reads FQNNGV. V dropped 5 bases and J dropped 3; count of bases not matched to a gene: 16. The CDR3 bases are TGTGCCAGCAGCCCCGTGACTAGCGGGCCCAAGGTGGGCTACGAGCAGTACTTC. Its translation is CASSPVTSGPKVGYEQYF.

Only a few counts were recorded for this clonotype. CDR3 in DNA: TGTGCTAGTGGTTTGGTACTGAAGGATAGCTCCTACAATGAGCAGTTCTTC. Its translation: CASGLVLKDSSYNEQFF. This chain uses TRBV12-5 with TRBJ2-1; D is undetermined. Germline V gives CDR1 LGHNT, CDR2 FRNRAP. The CDR3 runs to 17 residues. V shed 0 bases and J shed 0 bases, with 12 bases lying between them.

The V gene is TRBV6-1, the J gene TRBJ2-7; possible D gene TRBD2, 6 bases. Germline CDR1 reads MNHNS; CDR2 reads SASEGT. This CDR3 has 13 residues. V was shortened by 6 bases and J by 3 bases, with 12 bases between the two germline ends. CDR3 in amino acids: CASSPWRGYEQYF. In nucleotides, the CDR3 is TGTGCCAGCAGCCCCTGGAGGGGCTACGAGCAGTACTTC.

This clonotype was recorded a few times. The rearrangement joins TRBV7-2 to TRBJ1-5, with D tentatively TRBD1 (5 bases). Trimming stripped 4 bases from V and 0 bases from J, with 7 bases between. The CDR3 contains 14 residues. Germline assignment: CDR1 SGHTA and CDR2 FQGNSA. This CDR3 is CASSSQGSNQPQHF. CDR3 nucleotides: TGTGCCAGCAGCTCGCAGGGTAGCAATCAGCCCCAGCATTTT.

This clonotype was observed at least ten times. V is TRBV12-3 or TRBV12-4 and J is TRBJ1-2; 11 bases are shared with TRBD1. V trimming: 4 bases; J trimming: 3 bases; junction bases outside the gene matches: 1. The CDR3 has 14 residues. CDR3 DNA: TGTGCCAGCAGTTGGGGACAGGGGGACTATGGCTACACCTTC. Translating it yields CASSWGQGDYGYTF.

The rearrangement links TRBV12-3 or TRBV12-4 to TRBJ1-5, with TRBD1 matching 7 bases. CDR3 length equals 15 residues. V trimming: 2 bases; J trimming: 2 bases; junction bases outside the gene matches: 3. The chain's CDR3 is CASSLLGQGNQPQHF. The DNA for the CDR3 is TGTGCCAGCAGTTTACTAGGACAGGGCAATCAGCCCCAGCATTTT.

This clonotype was seen a few times. CDR3 bases: TGTGCCAGCAGTTTCGACAGCTCTGGAAACACCATATATTTT. Amino acid sequence: CASSFDSSGNTIYF. The chain is built from TRBV12-3 or TRBV12-4 and TRBJ1-3, with D perhaps matching TRBD1 (5 bases). The CDR3 covers 14 residues. Trimming left V 3 bases short and J 0 bases short, with 6 bases between.